The 2 T cell receptor beta chains presented below share a single source sample, sequenced in a study of control samples from healthy donors and cancer patients. TCRdb's table, derived via immunoSEQ multiplex PCR, lists solely in-frame clones and lacks some. The repertoire consists of 12,000 or so clones, with around nine tenths occurring once and the leading ten covering 2.8%. Specimen: formalin-fixed, paraffin-embedded tissue. The receptors stem from a male donor with melanoma.

This clone appeared a single time. The rearrangement joins TRBV4-2 to TRBJ1-1; 7 nucleotides align to TRBD1. Germline V lookup: CDR1 LGHNA, CDR2 YNFKEQ. J lost 4 bases, V lost 4 bases, and 6 bases had no gene match. The CDR3 spans 14 residues. CDR3 DNA: TGTGCCAGCAGCCCTAGACAGGGTCCCACTGAAGCTTTCTTT. Residues: CASSPRQGPTEAFF.

V and J are TRBV28 and TRBJ2-1, with no clear D. The CDR3 consists of 12 residues. Between the trimmed V and J ends, which lost 2 bases and 5 bases, there was a span of 4 bases. The germline V gene encodes CDR1 MDHEN and CDR2 SYDVKM. The CDR3 bases are TGTGCCAGCAGTTTACTGGACAATGAGCAGTTCTTC. Translated: CASSLLDNEQFF. Complete variable domain (other parts from reference TRBV28 and TRBJ2-1): DVKVTQSSRYLVKRTGEKVFLECVQDMDHENMFWYRQDPGLGLRLIYFSYDVKMKEKGDIPEGYSVSREKKERFSLILESASTNQTSMYLCASSLLDNEQFFGPGTRLTVL.